Presented here are 10 T cell receptor beta chains from one specimen sequenced in a study of blood T cell repertoires in COVID-19 (dated by TCRdb to 2018 to 2020). Library prep was done by the immunoSEQ multiplex PCR assay. What TCRdb holds here is the immuneACCESS table cut down to in-frame rearrangements. Part of the clones is not present; checked against another copy, under half of the missing clones reflect an unresolved V gene, and the others are unexplained. The sample table records more than 300,000 clones; roughly 90% of these occur just once. The ten largest account for roughly 6.6% of the sample. Sequenced input: peripheral blood. These receptors all stem from a woman aged 70 to 79 with COVID-19, enrolled during active disease.

This rearrangement joins TRBV6-6 to TRBJ2-7; no definite D call. The CDR3 contains 15 residues. Germline V gives CDR1 MNHNY, CDR2 SVGAGI (reference sequence). V lost 0 bases, J lost 1 base, and 10 bases lay in between. The CDR3 DNA reads TGTGCCAGCAGTTACTCGGCAGGCTCGTCCTACGAGCAGTACTTC. Its protein product is CASSYSAGSSYEQYF.

The rearrangement links TRBV9 to TRBJ2-3; 12 bases line up with TRBD2. The CDR3 consists of 17 residues. Germline V gives CDR1 SGDLS, CDR2 YYNGEE. V lost 0 bases and J lost 9; bases outside the gene matches: 11. The CDR3 region is CASSVGASGGAYETQYF. The CDR3 DNA reads TGTGCCAGCAGCGTAGGTGCTAGCGGGGGGGCCTACGAGACGCAGTATTTT.

This chain joins TRBV9 and TRBJ2-7, with TRBD1 matching 8 bases. This CDR3 is built from 16 residues. V shed 3 bases, J shed 3 bases, and the junction held 11 bases outside the gene matches. Per the germline V gene, CDR1 is SGDLS and CDR2 is YYNGEE. CDR3 sequence reads: CASSDRDRDRYYEQYF. CDR3 nucleotide sequence: TGTGCCAGCAGCGATCGCGACCGGGACAGGTACTACGAGCAGTACTTC.

The V and J genes are TRBV7-2 and TRBJ1-2; D possibly corresponds to TRBD1 (5 bases). This CDR3 is 15 amino acids long. Germline V gives CDR1 SGHTA, CDR2 FQGNSA. V was clipped by 1 base and J by 2 bases, with 11 bases between them. The DNA of the CDR3 is TGTGCCAGCAGCTTAGAGACAGTTGTGAACTATGGCTACACCTTC. It codes for CASSLETVVNYGYTF.

The gene calls are TRBV28 and TRBJ1-3, with D hard to call. Deletions cut 3 bases from V and 0 bases from J, with 12 bases between. The V gene's germline CDR1 is MDHEN and CDR2 SYDVKM. The length of the CDR3 is 16 residues. CDR3 amino acids: CASSFFTVISGNTIYF. Here the CDR3 DNA reads TGTGCCAGCAGTTTCTTCACAGTGATCTCTGGAAACACCATATATTTT.

The CDR3 sequence is CASSDASRGQGAYEQYF. As DNA, the CDR3 is TGTGCCAGCAGTGACGCTTCACGCGGCCAGGGGGCCTACGAGCAGTACTTC. The gene calls are TRBV6-4 and TRBJ2-7; TRBD1 agrees at 7 bases. There are 17 residues in the CDR3. The V segment lost 2 bases and the J segment 2 bases; nucleotides outside the gene matches: 12. Per germline, CDR1 MRHNA and CDR2 SNTAGT.

The rearrangement joins TRBV7-2 to TRBJ1-4, with a tentative D call TRBD1 (6 bases). The germline V gene has CDR1 SGHTA and CDR2 FQGNSA. The CDR3 is made up of 15 amino acids. Trimming removed 5 bases at V and 5 bases at J, with 15 bases between. The CDR3 region has the DNA TGTGCCAGCAGCCCTGACAGGTTCCAAAATGAAAAACTGTTTTTT. This codes for CASSPDRFQNEKLFF.

The rearrangement uses TRBV11-2 and TRBJ2-7, with 9 bases fitting TRBD1. The germline V gene encodes CDR1 SGHAT and CDR2 FQNNGV. The CDR3 runs to 12 residues. The CDR3 region is CGSGTGWYEQYF. The DNA for the CDR3 is TGTGGGTCGGGGACAGGGTGGTACGAGCAGTACTTC.

This clone was seen a few times. The V and J genes are TRBV7-6 and TRBJ1-6; 7 positions match TRBD1. The CDR3 totals 18 residues. The trim removed 4 bases at V and 0 bases at J, leaving 9 bases unmatched. In germline, CDR1 is SGHVS, CDR2 FNYEAQ. CDR3 nucleotide sequence: TGTGCCAGCAGCTCCCGGGACAGTTCGAGCTCCTATAATTCACCCCTCCACTTT. Its translation: CASSSRDSSSSYNSPLHF.

In this sample, this clone turned up a few times. The genes are TRBV11-2 and TRBJ1-2; D is possibly TRBD1 (6 bases). CDR1 and CDR2 (germline): SGHAT, FQNNGV. CDR3 length: 15 residues. V lost 2 bases, J lost 2 bases, and 12 bases lay in between. This CDR3 reads CASSLLTGKNYGYTF. CDR3 DNA: TGTGCCAGCAGCTTATTAACAGGGAAGAACTATGGCTACACCTTC.